Following are 32 T cell receptor beta chains from one sample sequenced in a study of PD-L1 blockade in urothelial cancer (TCRdb year 2017). What this sample's time point label stands for: pretreatment tumor sample. To prepare the library, the immunoSEQ multiplex PCR assay was applied. TCRdb holds this immuneACCESS table with in-frame rearrangements only. Some clones are missing; in checked studies, unresolved V genes explain under half, and the rest has no known cause. The sample profile shows more than 35,000 clones; around 33% of them were found once. Of the sample, about 9.8% is held by the ten largest clones. The sample in question was tumor tissue, obtained before atezolizumab (anti-PD-L1) treatment. The receptors come from a man in his sixties with urothelial cancer.

This chain joins TRBV5-1 and TRBJ2-1; 9 bases are shared with TRBD2. V trimming: 6 bases; J trimming: 9 bases; junction bases outside the gene matches: 13. Germline lookup yields CDR1 SGHRS and CDR2 YFSETQ. The CDR3 is made up of 15 amino acids. As DNA, the CDR3 is TGCGCCAGCACCGAGATAGCGGGAGAGCGGGGTGAGCAGTTCTTC. Protein product: CASTEIAGERGEQFF.

This rearrangement joins TRBV30 to TRBJ1-6; maybe TRBD1 (5 bases). The CDR3 totals 16 residues. V lost 3 bases and J lost 0, with 12 bases in between. Germline values: CDR1 GTSNPN, CDR2 SVGIG (reference sequence). CDR3 nucleotide sequence: TGTGCCTGGAGGGGGCGAGGATCCTCCTATAATTCACCCCTCCACTTT. This gives the protein CAWRGRGSSYNSPLHF.

The chain is built from TRBV14 and TRBJ2-2; TRBD2 might be the D (6 bases). This CDR3 has 17 residues. Germline V gene data show CDR1 as SGHDN and CDR2 as FVKESK. The V and J ends lost 4 bases and 6 bases respectively, with 21 bases between them. CDR3 sequence: CASSLFRDFEGPGELFF. The DNA of the CDR3 is TGTGCCAGCAGCCTCTTCCGGGACTTTGAGGGCCCCGGGGAGCTGTTTTTT.

In this sample, this clone turned up many times. The rearrangement links TRBV11-3 to TRBJ2-3, with 14 bases fitting TRBD2. Unmatched junction bases numbered 3, after V lost 5 bases and J lost 2 bases. CDR3 length equals 16 residues. Looked up from germline, CDR1 is SGHNT and CDR2 is YENEEA. This chain's CDR3 is CASSRLAGGITDTQYF. The CDR3 bases are TGTGCCAGCAGCAGACTAGCGGGGGGGATCACAGATACGCAGTATTTT. The whole variable domain, remainder taken from reference TRBV11-3 and TRBJ2-3, is EAGVVQSPRYKIIEKKQPVAFWCNPISGHNTLYWYLQNLGQGPELLIRYENEEAVDDSQLPKDRFSAERLKGVDSTLKIQPAELGDSAVYLCASSRLAGGITDTQYFGPGTRLTVL.

The gene calls are TRBV19 and TRBJ2-3; D could derive from TRBD1 or TRBD2 (5 bases each). CDR1 and CDR2 from the germline V gene are LNHDA and SQIVND (reference sequence). CDR3 size: 15 residues. The V end lost 9 bases, the J end lost 0 bases, and 16 bases lay between the germline ends. The CDR3 DNA sequence: TGTGCCAGCGCCGGGGCCAAACCAAGCACAGATACGCAGTATTTT. It translates to CASAGAKPSTDTQYF.

The V call is TRBV2, the J call TRBJ2-7; D uncertain. CDR3 length: 12 residues. Between the trimmed V and J ends, which lost 8 bases and 2 bases, there was a span of 10 bases. Per the germline V gene, CDR1 is SNHLY and CDR2 is FYNNEI. Here the CDR3 DNA reads TGTGCCAGCCGGACGGGCCCCTACGAGCAGTACTTC. Protein: CASRTGPYEQYF.

V is TRBV6-4 and J is TRBJ2-7, with TRBD1 matching over 10 bases. Unmatched junction bases numbered 3, after V lost 4 bases and J lost 3 bases. Germline lookup yields CDR1 MRHNA and CDR2 SNTAGT. The CDR3 length is 14 residues. The CDR3 DNA reads as TGTGCCAGCAGTGCGACAGGGGGCGGCTACGAGCAGTACTTC. This translates into CASSATGGGYEQYF.

This clone was detected a few times. This chain links TRBV28 with TRBJ2-7, with 8 bases identical to TRBD1. The CDR3 totals 18 residues. Germline values: CDR1 MDHEN, CDR2 SYDVKM. V dropped 3 bases and J dropped 5; count of bases not matched to a gene: 18. The chain's CDR3 is CASSLFGPGQGMVHEQYF. CDR3 coding DNA: TGTGCCAGCAGTTTGTTTGGTCCCGGACAGGGAATGGTCCACGAGCAGTACTTC.

This clone was picked up one time. This sequence joins TRBV18 and TRBJ2-1; 15 nucleotides line up with TRBD2. The CDR3 extends over 15 amino acids. Germline lookup yields CDR1 KGHSH and CDR2 LQKENI. J gave up 10 bases and V 3 bases, and 4 bases lay outside the gene matches. The CDR3 region is CASSPGLAGGMEQFF. The CDR3 bases are TGTGCCAGCTCACCCGGACTAGCGGGGGGGATGGAGCAGTTCTTC.

This clone was picked up many times. V and J are TRBV11-3 and TRBJ2-6; 10 bases fit TRBD1. The CDR3 runs 15 residues. The V gene's germline CDR1 is SGHNT and CDR2 YENEEA. V lost 3 bases to trimming and J lost 8 bases; unmatched junction nucleotides: 4. For the CDR3, the DNA is TGTGCCAGCAGCTTCTCGGGACAGGGGTCCAACGTCCTGACTTTC. Translating it yields CASSFSGQGSNVLTF.

The rearrangement links TRBV19 to TRBJ2-2; 7 nucleotides match TRBD1. V trimming: 6 bases; J trimming: 3 bases; junction bases outside the gene matches: 4. The germline V gene encodes CDR1 LNHDA and CDR2 SQIVND (reference sequence). The CDR3 loop spans 14 amino acids. Here the CDR3 reads CASRSGQYTGELFF. In DNA, the CDR3 is TGTGCCAGTAGGTCGGGACAGTACACCGGGGAGCTGTTTTTT.

The V call is TRBV5-1, the J call TRBJ1-5; D is uncertain. Trimming left V 1 base short and J 1 base short, with 21 bases between. CDR3 length equals 19 residues. Per germline, CDR1 SGHRS and CDR2 YFSETQ. The CDR3 is CASSLPRIDGLISNQPQHF. In DNA, the CDR3 is TGCGCCAGCAGCTTGCCTCGAATAGACGGACTAATAAGCAATCAGCCCCAGCATTTT.

The rearrangement joins TRBV19 to TRBJ2-6; D gene uncertain. Germline V gene data show CDR1 as LNHDA and CDR2 as SQIVND (reference sequence). The CDR3 has 16 residues. Between the trimmed V and J ends, which lost 1 base and 3 bases, there was a span of 10 bases. CDR3 DNA sequence: TGTGCCAGTAGTATAGTGGCCCAGAGTGGGGCCAACGTCCTGACTTTC. Its protein is CASSIVAQSGANVLTF.

The chain combines TRBV30 with TRBJ1-3; D remains ambiguous. Germline V lookup: CDR1 GTSNPN, CDR2 SVGIG (reference sequence). The CDR3 length is 13 residues. The V and J ends lost 4 bases and 0 bases respectively, with 7 bases between them. CDR3 DNA sequence: TGTGCCTGGAAACTTATCTCTGGAAACACCATATATTTT. Translation: CAWKLISGNTIYF.

This clone turned up a few times. The chain carries TRBV19 and TRBJ2-3; D remains ambiguous. Trimming took off 4 bases at V and 0 bases at J, with 17 bases between the two ends. Germline CDR1 and CDR2: LNHDA and SQIVND (reference sequence). This CDR3 region has 17 residues. The CDR3 nucleotides read TGTGCCAGTAGTACCCAATATCTAGGGCGTAGCACAGATACGCAGTATTTT. This encodes CASSTQYLGRSTDTQYF.

This clone has just a few counts. The gene calls are TRBV6-8 and TRBJ1-4; D is undetermined. Per the germline V gene, CDR1 is MNHGY and CDR2 is SAAAGT. V was shortened by 2 bases and J by 8 bases, with 9 bases between the two germline ends. This CDR3 has 13 amino acids. The DNA of the CDR3 is TGTGCCAGCAGTTACCTACCCGGGGAAAAACTGTTTTTT. Translation gives CASSYLPGEKLFF.

Concerning this clone: The identical CDR3 is also encoded by other nucleotide sequences in the sample. The chain combines TRBV28 with TRBJ2-5; no clear D. This CDR3 region has 14 residues. CDR1 and CDR2 from the germline V gene are MDHEN and SYDVKM. The germline V and J ends were trimmed by 5 bases and 0 bases, with 10 bases remaining between them. The CDR3: CASSPGQDQETQYF. DNA of the CDR3: TGTGCCAGCAGTCCTGGTCAAGACCAAGAGACCCAGTACTTC. The whole variable domain, remainder taken from reference TRBV28 and TRBJ2-5, is DVKVTQSSRYLVKRTGEKVFLECVQDMDHENMFWYRQDPGLGLRLIYFSYDVKMKEKGDIPEGYSVSREKKERFSLILESASTNQTSMYLCASSPGQDQETQYFGPGTRLLVL.

This clone was counted between two and nine times. The rearrangement uses TRBV4-1 and TRBJ2-3; the D is unclear. The V gene's germline CDR1 is MGHRA and CDR2 YSYEKL. The CDR3 contains 14 residues. The V end was cut by 1 base, the J end by 9 bases, with 14 bases between. CDR3 amino acids: CASSQALDGLTQYF. In nucleotides, the CDR3 is TGCGCCAGCAGCCAAGCGTTGGACGGGCTGACGCAGTATTTT.

V is TRBV28 and J is TRBJ1-5; 9 positions agree with TRBD1. V lost 6 bases to trimming and J lost 5 bases; unmatched junction nucleotides: 11. CDR1 is MDHEN, CDR2 SYDVKM, per germline. The length of the CDR3 is 16 residues. The DNA for the CDR3 is TGTGCCAGCAGCCGACACAAGGGACAGGGAGATCAGCCCCAGCATTTT. It specifies CASSRHKGQGDQPQHF.

This clone was counted a few times. The rearrangement joins TRBV28 to TRBJ1-1; TRBD1 is a possible D gene (5 bases). The CDR3 is 13 amino acids. Germline V gene sequence: CDR1 MDHEN, CDR2 SYDVKM. V lost 7 bases, J lost 0 bases, and 9 bases lay in between. CDR3 DNA sequence: TGTGCCAGCACCGTGGGGGTGAACACTGAAGCTTTCTTT. Residues: CASTVGVNTEAFF.

There are a few counts of this clone. The chain carries TRBV6-7 and TRBJ1-2, with D unresolved. TRBV6-7 is flagged as an ORF with uncertain function. The germline V and J ends were trimmed by 6 bases and 2 bases, with 13 bases remaining between them. CDR3 size: 14 residues. The chain's CDR3 is CASRGNMGNYGYTF. As DNA, the CDR3 is TGTGCCAGCAGAGGCAACATGGGAAACTATGGCTACACCTTC.

At least ten counts were recorded for this clone. V gene TRBV11-3 combines with J gene TRBJ2-3, with TRBD2 matching over 11 bases. Germline V gene data show CDR1 as SGHNT and CDR2 as YENEEA. V shed 8 bases and J 5 bases; nucleotides not matched to a gene: 9. The CDR3 spans 15 residues. CDR3 bases: TGTGCCAGCGCTCATAGCGGGGGGGCGATAGATACGCAGTATTTT. It is translated as CASAHSGGAIDTQYF.

The chain employs TRBV19 and TRBJ1-4; D call uncertain. Per the germline V gene, CDR1 is LNHDA and CDR2 is SQIVND (reference sequence). The CDR3 loop spans 12 amino acids. V was cut by 8 bases and J by 10 bases, with 14 bases left in between. The CDR3 DNA is TGTGCCAGTTCCGAGGGAGGTGGAAAACTGTTTTTT. Encoded protein: CASSEGGGKLFF.

The chain is built from TRBV6-8 and TRBJ2-5; 12 bases match TRBD2. Germline V gene data show CDR1 as MNHGY and CDR2 as SAAAGT. This CDR3 is built from 15 residues. V was clipped by 6 bases and J by 5 bases; unmatched bases: 7. The CDR3 loop reads CASRPSGRAEETQYF. Here the CDR3 DNA reads TGTGCCAGCAGACCTAGCGGGAGGGCCGAGGAGACCCAGTACTTC.

In its sample, this clone ranks as medium-sized. The gene calls are TRBV29-1 and TRBJ2-6, with 9 bases fitting TRBD2. This CDR3 contains 15 residues. With 6 bases clipped from V and 0 bases from J, the junction kept 3 bases outside the gene matches. Germline V gene data show CDR1 as SQVTM and CDR2 as ANQGSEA. CDR3 nucleotide sequence: TGCAGCGTCAATAGCGGGAGCTCTGGGGCCAACGTCCTGACTTTC. This gives the protein CSVNSGSSGANVLTF.

The rearrangement uses TRBV7-7 and TRBJ2-3; 11 nucleotides agree with TRBD2. Germline V lookup: CDR1 SSHAT, CDR2 FNYEAQ (reference sequence). This CDR3 is 15 amino acids long. V lost 6 bases, J lost 5 bases, and 7 bases stayed unmatched. The CDR3 region has the DNA TGTGCCAGCAGATCGGGACTAGCGGAAGTAGATACGCAGTATTTT. Protein sequence: CASRSGLAEVDTQYF. The variable domain in full, with the rest retrieved from reference TRBV7-7 and TRBJ2-3, is GAGVSQSPRYKVTKRGQDVTLRCDPISSHATLYWYQQALGQGPEFLTYFNYEAQPDKSGLPSDRFSAERPEGSISTLTIQRTEQRDSAMYRCASRSGLAEVDTQYFGPGTRLTVL.

This chain links TRBV29-1 with TRBJ2-1, with TRBD1 identical over 9 bases. Unmatched junction bases numbered 4, after V lost 6 bases and J lost 7 bases. Germline V lookup: CDR1 SQVTM, CDR2 ANQGSEA. The CDR3 contains 12 residues. The CDR3 DNA reads as TGCAGCGTATCCGGGACAGGGAATGAGCAGTTCTTC. It codes for CSVSGTGNEQFF.

This clone has ten or more counts. This sample includes further DNA sequences coding for the same CDR3. V and J are TRBV11-3 and TRBJ2-3, with D perhaps matching TRBD1 (6 bases). Looked up from germline, CDR1 is SGHNT and CDR2 is YENEEA. CDR3 length equals 15 residues. V was clipped by 5 bases and J by 2 bases, with 14 bases between them. CDR3 sequence (DNA): TGTGCCAGCAGCGGGTGGGGGCGCGACACAGATACGCAGTATTTT. It codes for CASSGWGRDTDTQYF.

The rearrangement uses TRBV6-8 and TRBJ2-3, with TRBD2 identical over 8 bases. The germline V gene has CDR1 MNHGY and CDR2 SAAAGT. The J segment lost 0 bases and the V segment lost 7 bases, leaving 6 bases of the junction unmatched. The CDR3 loop spans 15 amino acids. DNA for the CDR3: TGTGCCAGCACCTATAGCGGGGCGAGCACAGATACGCAGTATTTT. Translation: CASTYSGASTDTQYF.

This clone has just a few counts. The chain recombines TRBV1 with TRBJ2-2. TRBV1 is shown as a pseudogene. The CDR3 is 15 residues long. The CDR3: CASSQEPGPPGELFF. CDR3 DNA: TGCGCCAGCAGCCAAGAACCTGGACCTCCCGGGGAGCTGTTTTTT.

In this sample, this clone turned up a few times. V is TRBV29-1 and J is TRBJ1-1; D remains unclear. The germline gives CDR1 SQVTM, CDR2 ANQGSEA. The CDR3 is 14 residues long. The V end was cut by 7 bases, the J end by 5 bases, with 20 bases between. This CDR3 is CSGSDTAWRTEAFF. The CDR3 DNA reads TGCAGCGGCTCAGACACCGCCTGGAGGACTGAAGCTTTCTTT.

This clone showed up many times. The chain joins TRBV6-8 to TRBJ1-3; D ambiguous. V was pared by 7 bases and J by 3 bases, with 13 bases between. This CDR3 has 14 residues. CDR1 is MNHGY, CDR2 SAAAGT, per germline. CDR3 in DNA: TGTGCCAGCAAACACCGAAGGGATGGAAACACCATATATTTT. Residues: CASKHRRDGNTIYF.